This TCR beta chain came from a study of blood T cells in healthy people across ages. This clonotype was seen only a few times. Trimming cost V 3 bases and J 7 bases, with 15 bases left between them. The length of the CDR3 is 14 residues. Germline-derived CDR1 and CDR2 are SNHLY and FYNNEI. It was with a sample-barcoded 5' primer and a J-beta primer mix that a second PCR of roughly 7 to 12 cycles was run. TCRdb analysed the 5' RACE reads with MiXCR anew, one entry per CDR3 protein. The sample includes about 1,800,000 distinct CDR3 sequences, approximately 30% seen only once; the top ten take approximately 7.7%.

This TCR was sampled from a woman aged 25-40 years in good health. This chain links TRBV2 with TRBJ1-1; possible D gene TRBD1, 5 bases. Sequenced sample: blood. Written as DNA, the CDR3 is TGTGCCAGCAGTGAGTTACCAGGGAGGCTTGAAGCTTTCTTT. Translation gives CASSELPGRLEAFF.